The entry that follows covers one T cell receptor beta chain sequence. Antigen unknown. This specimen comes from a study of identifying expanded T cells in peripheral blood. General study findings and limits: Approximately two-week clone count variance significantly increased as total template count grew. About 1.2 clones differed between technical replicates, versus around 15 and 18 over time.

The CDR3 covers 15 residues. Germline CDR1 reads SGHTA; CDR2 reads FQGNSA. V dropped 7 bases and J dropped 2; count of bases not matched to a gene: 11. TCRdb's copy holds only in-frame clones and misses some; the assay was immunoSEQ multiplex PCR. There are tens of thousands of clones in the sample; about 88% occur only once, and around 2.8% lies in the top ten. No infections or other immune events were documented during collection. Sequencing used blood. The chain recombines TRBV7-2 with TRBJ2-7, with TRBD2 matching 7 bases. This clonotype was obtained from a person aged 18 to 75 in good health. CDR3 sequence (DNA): TGTGCCAGCAAGCCGACGGGAGGCTCCACCTACGAGCAGTACTTC. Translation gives CASKPTGGSTYEQYF.